The present TCR beta chain was sequenced within a study of T cell repertoires in cytomegalovirus infection. Germline-derived CDR1 and CDR2 are SEHNR and FQNEAQ (reference sequence). The V gene lost 5 bases and the J gene lost 9 bases, with 14 bases spanning the gap. CDR3 size: 13 residues. This clonotype occurred a few times. Its antigen is not identified. Each CDR3 protein is one row after TCRdb ran MiXCR on the reads. The sample has approximately 730,000 distinct CDR3 sequences, 29% seen once; the top ten hold under 15%. The starting material was cultured CD8+ T cells from PBMCs, obtained from culture after CMV antigen stimulation. The source is a human donor in good health (CMV status not recorded). Some clones in this sample may be carry-over from other donors' samples. The V and J genes are TRBV7-9 and TRBJ2-1; D gene unclear. The CDR3 nucleotides are TGTGCCAGCAGCCCACCTTGGTGGACTGAGCAGTTCTTC. This sequence encodes CASSPPWWTEQFF.